This TCR beta chain was identified during a study of tumor and adjacent non-tumor tissue in lung cancer. About the research overall: Samples averaged around 4 million productive TCRbeta reads each.

About this clonotype itself: The antigen is undetermined. The conserved final phenylalanine or tryptophan is absent from the CDR3, which likely points to a read error.

The V gene's germline CDR1 is MNHEY and CDR2 SVGAGI. This CDR3 spans 15 amino acids. J was trimmed by 8 bases and V by 6 bases; bases with no gene match: 11. RNA was extracted from bulk tissue without any cell sorting. Three rounds of nested PCR, following a modified ARM-PCR protocol, produced the TCRbeta library. In TCRdb, the multiplex PCR reads were re-called with MiXCR into one record per CDR3 protein. The sample lists approximately 86,000 distinct CDR3 sequences, over 60% occurring once. Study conclusions and caveats: Top 100 clones took a larger repertoire share in normal lung.

The sequencing sample was made of lung tumor tissue. This chain connects TRBV6-5 to TRBJ2-1, with 9 bases lining up with TRBD1. The clonotype was recovered from a woman between 40 and 55 years old with non-small cell lung cancer. CDR3 amino acids: CASSRGQGDRDEQFS. Written as DNA, the CDR3 is TGTGCCAGCAGCCGGGGACAGGGTGATCGGGATGAGCAGTTCTCC.